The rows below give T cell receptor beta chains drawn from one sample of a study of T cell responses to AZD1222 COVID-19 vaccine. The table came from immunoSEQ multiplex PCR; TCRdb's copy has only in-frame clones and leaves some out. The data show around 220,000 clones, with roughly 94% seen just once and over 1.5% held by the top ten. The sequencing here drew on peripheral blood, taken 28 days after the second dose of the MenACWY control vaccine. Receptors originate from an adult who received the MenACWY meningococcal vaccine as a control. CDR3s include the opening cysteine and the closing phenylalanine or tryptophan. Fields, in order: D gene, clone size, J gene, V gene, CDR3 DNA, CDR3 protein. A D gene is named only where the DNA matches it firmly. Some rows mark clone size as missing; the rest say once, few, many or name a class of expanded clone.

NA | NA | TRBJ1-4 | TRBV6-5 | TGTGCCAGCAGTTCCGGGGTGGGAAATAATGAAAAACTGTTTTTT | CASSSGVGNNEKLFF
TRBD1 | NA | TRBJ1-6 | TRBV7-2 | TGTGCCAGCAGCTTAGCGGGAGACAGGGGAAAGTCACCCCTCCACTTT | CASSLAGDRGKSPLHF
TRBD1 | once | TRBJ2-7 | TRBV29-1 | TGCAGCGTTGGGGACAGGGGTTACGAGCAGTACTTC | CSVGDRGYEQYF
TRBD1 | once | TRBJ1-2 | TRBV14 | TGTGCCAGCAGCCGGGACAGATCCTATGGCTACACCTTC | CASSRDRSYGYTF
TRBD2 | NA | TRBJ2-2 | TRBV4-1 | TGCGCCAGCAGCCAAATAGCGGGAGCGGTCACCGGGGAGCTGTTTTTT | CASSQIAGAVTGELFF
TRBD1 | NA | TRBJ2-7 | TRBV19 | TGTGCCAGTAGTATAGATCTCCCCGGACAGGGGTTTCACGAGCAGTACTTC | CASSIDLPGQGFHEQYF
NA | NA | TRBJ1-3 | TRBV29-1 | TGCAGCCTGCCCCCGAGGCGGTACTCTGGAAACACCATATATTTT | CSLPPRRYSGNTIYF
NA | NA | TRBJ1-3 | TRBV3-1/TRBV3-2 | TGTGCCAGCAGCCAGTACCATGGAAACACCATATATTTT | CASSQYHGNTIYF
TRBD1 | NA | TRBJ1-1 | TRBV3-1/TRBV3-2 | TGTGCCAGCAGCTCGTACCGGGACAGGGGCAACACTGAAGCTTTCTTT | CASSSYRDRGNTEAFF
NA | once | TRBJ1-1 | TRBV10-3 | TGTGCCACCAAATCGGGGTCAGCAACGAACACTGAAGCTTTCTTT | CATKSGSATNTEAFF
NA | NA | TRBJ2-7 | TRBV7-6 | TGTGCCAGCAGCCCTCGGGGGCAGGGGTTTTACGAGCAGTACTTC | CASSPRGQGFYEQYF